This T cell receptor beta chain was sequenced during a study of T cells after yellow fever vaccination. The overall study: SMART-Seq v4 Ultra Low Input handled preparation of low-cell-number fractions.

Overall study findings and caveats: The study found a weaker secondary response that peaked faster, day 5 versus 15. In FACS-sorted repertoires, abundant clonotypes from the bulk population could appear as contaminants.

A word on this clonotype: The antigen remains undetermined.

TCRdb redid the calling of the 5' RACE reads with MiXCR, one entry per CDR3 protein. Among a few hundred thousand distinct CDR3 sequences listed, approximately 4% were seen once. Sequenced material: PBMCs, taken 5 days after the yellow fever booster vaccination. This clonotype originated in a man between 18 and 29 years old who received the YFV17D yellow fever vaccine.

CDR3 protein: CASSQGTGGASDTQYF. CDR3 bases: TGTGCCAGCTCACAAGGCACGGGGGGCGCATCAGATACGCAGTATTTT. The chain combines TRBV18 with TRBJ2-3, with D possibly matching TRBD2 (7 bases). Trimming cost V 4 bases and J 4 bases, with 18 bases left between them. The CDR3 contains 16 residues. Germline CDR1 KGHSH, CDR2 LQKENI.